The 27 T cell receptor beta chains given below trace back to one sample, sequenced in a study of blood T cell repertoires in COVID-19. Profiling relied on immunoSEQ multiplex PCR, and the TCRdb table lists in-frame clones only, not all of them. Of some 350,000 clones listed, about 90% were seen once; the top ten hold approximately 3.5%. Sequenced material: peripheral blood. The receptors come from a woman between 18 and 29 years old who had recovered from COVID-19.

The chain joins TRBV7-6 to TRBJ1-4; TRBD1 is a possible D gene (5 bases). Looked up from germline, CDR1 is SGHVS and CDR2 is FNYEAQ. Trimming removed 5 bases at V and 2 bases at J, with 12 bases between. The CDR3 sequence is 15 residues long. The CDR3 DNA sequence: TGTGCCAGCAGCCGATCGGGGGTCACTAATGAAAAACTGTTTTTT. Translation: CASSRSGVTNEKLFF.

The rearrangement links TRBV11-3 to TRBJ2-1, with 8 bases fitting TRBD2. Germline V CDR1 and CDR2: SGHNT, YENEEA. The CDR3 is 13 residues long. The CDR3 region is CVSGTRVPNEQFF. In DNA form, the CDR3 reads TGTGTCTCGGGGACTAGGGTTCCGAATGAGCAGTTCTTC.

The chain is built from TRBV29-1 and TRBJ2-3; 7 bases line up with TRBD2. This CDR3 is 15 amino acids long. Trimming at V came to 0 bases and at J to 6 bases, leaving 9 bases not matched to a gene. Germline V gives CDR1 SQVTM, CDR2 ANQGSEA. The CDR3 region is CSVEDPPGTIDTQYF. Here the CDR3 DNA reads TGCAGCGTTGAAGACCCCCCCGGGACTATCGATACGCAGTATTTT.

This clone came up a few times. The CDR3 bases are TGTGCCAGCAGTTACTTTGGCGGCGGTACCTCTGGGGCCAACGTCCTGACTTTC. Encoded protein: CASSYFGGGTSGANVLTF. This rearrangement joins TRBV6-2 or TRBV6-3 to TRBJ2-6; D uncertain. The CDR3 consists of 18 residues. Germline CDR1 reads MNHEY; CDR2 reads SVGEGT. V was pared by 1 base and J by 0 bases, with 13 bases between.

The chain links TRBV10-3 to TRBJ2-2; D might be TRBD1 (6 bases). CDR1 and CDR2 (germline): ENHRY, SYGVKD. CDR3 length equals 15 residues. Trimming shortened V by 1 base and J by 5 bases, and 11 bases separated the two germline ends. CDR3 DNA: TGTGCCATCAGTGAGTTGAGCAGGGGAACCGGGGAGCTGTTTTTT. Protein: CAISELSRGTGELFF.

The chain uses TRBV27 and TRBJ2-7; 13 nucleotides match TRBD2. This CDR3 has 15 residues. V lost 5 bases and J lost 6; bases outside the gene matches: 7. CDR1 and CDR2 from the germline V gene are MNHEY and SMNVEV (reference sequence). The chain's CDR3 is CASSPGTSGTSEQYV. DNA of the CDR3: TGTGCCAGCAGTCCCGGGACTAGCGGGACTTCCGAGCAGTACGTC.

The V call is TRBV5-4, the J call TRBJ2-1, with 11 positions matching TRBD2. Germline V gene sequence: CDR1 SGHNT, CDR2 YYREEE (reference sequence). The CDR3 contains 14 residues. J lost 5 bases, V lost 4 bases, and 2 bases had no gene match. The DNA for the CDR3 is TGTGCCAGCAGCAAACTAGCGGGAGACAATGAGCAGTTCTTC. Encoded protein: CASSKLAGDNEQFF.

The V gene is TRBV7-8, the J gene TRBJ2-7; unclear D gene. V was cut by 0 bases and J by 2 bases, with 5 bases left in between. The CDR3 contains 13 residues. In germline, CDR1 is SGHVS, CDR2 FQNEAQ. The CDR3 sequence is CASSLAATYEQYV. CDR3 sequence (DNA): TGTGCCAGCAGCTTAGCGGCAACCTACGAGCAGTACGTC.

The chain couples TRBV9 to TRBJ2-5, with D tentatively TRBD2 (5 bases). Germline CDR1 and CDR2: SGDLS and YYNGEE. The V and J ends lost 3 bases and 3 bases respectively, with 15 bases between them. The CDR3 has 15 residues. CDR3 DNA sequence: TGTGCCAGCAGCGATTCCGGGATGTTCGAAGAGACCCAGTACTTC. Amino acid sequence: CASSDSGMFEETQYF. Together with reference TRBV9 and TRBJ2-5, the CDR3 gives the full variable domain: DSGVTQTPKHLITATGQRVTLRCSPRSGDLSVYWYQQSLDQGLQFLIQYYNGEERAKGNILERFSAQQFPDLHSELNLSSLELGDSALYFCASSDSGMFEETQYFGPGTRLLVL.

The chain links TRBV10-3 to TRBJ1-2, with 7 nucleotides matching TRBD1. The CDR3 has 14 amino acids. V lost 4 bases to trimming and J lost 4 bases; unmatched junction nucleotides: 6. Per germline, CDR1 ENHRY and CDR2 SYGVKD. CDR3 nucleotide sequence: TGTGCCATCAGTGTACAGGGGTCCCTCTATGGCTACACCTTC. Translating gives CAISVQGSLYGYTF.

This chain links TRBV9 with TRBJ1-2; D gene uncertain. The V gene lost 2 bases and the J gene lost 6 bases, with 11 bases spanning the gap. CDR1 and CDR2 (germline): SGDLS, YYNGEE. This CDR3 is 13 amino acids long. CDR3 sequence (DNA): TGTGCCAGCAGCGTGAGGGATTCTGATGGCTACACCTTC. Translation gives CASSVRDSDGYTF.

In this sample, this clone turned up a few times. The rearrangement uses TRBV10-3 and TRBJ1-2; D call uncertain. Germline V lookup: CDR1 ENHRY, CDR2 SYGVKD. The CDR3 is made up of 14 amino acids. The ends were cut back, 6 bases at V and 1 base at J, with 12 bases in the middle. In DNA, the CDR3 is TGTGCCATCAGACCCACGACGGGTAACTATGGCTACACCTTC. Its protein product is CAIRPTTGNYGYTF.

The chain joins TRBV11-2 to TRBJ2-1, with D possibly being TRBD2 (5 bases). Germline assignment: CDR1 SGHAT and CDR2 FQNNGV. The V and J ends lost 3 bases and 7 bases respectively, with 16 bases between them. The CDR3 consists of 15 residues. In DNA form, the CDR3 reads TGTGCCAGCAGCTTTATCGGACTGGTGGAAAATGAGCAGTTCTTC. Residues: CASSFIGLVENEQFF.

J is TRBJ1-1 and V is TRBV10-3; TRBD1 aligns across 7 bases. The CDR3 consists of 14 residues. The trim removed 6 bases at V and 0 bases at J, leaving 4 bases unmatched. Germline CDR1 reads ENHRY; CDR2 reads SYGVKD. The CDR3 coding sequence is TGTGCCATCAGATTGACAGGGATGAACACTGAAGCTTTCTTT. The encoded protein is CAIRLTGMNTEAFF.

The chain employs TRBV11-2 and TRBJ2-3, with no clear D. The V gene lost 0 bases and the J gene lost 14 bases, with 15 bases spanning the gap. Germline lookup yields CDR1 SGHAT and CDR2 FQNNGV. This CDR3 region has 13 residues. The chain's CDR3 is CASSLDPTQSGYF. The CDR3 DNA reads as TGTGCCAGCAGCTTAGATCCCACCCAATCGGGGTATTTT.

V is TRBV27 and J is TRBJ1-2; D is perhaps TRBD1 (6 bases). The CDR3 spans 16 residues. The V end lost 5 bases, the J end lost 4 bases, and 20 bases lay between the germline ends. CDR1 and CDR2 (germline): MNHEY, SMNVEV (reference sequence). The CDR3, as DNA: TGTGCCAGCAGTAAGGACAGCTTCCGAGCCTCCTATGGCTACACCTTC. Its protein product is CASSKDSFRASYGYTF.

V usage is TRBV4-2 and J usage is TRBJ1-3; no clear D. V lost 5 bases, J lost 0 bases, and 17 bases lay in between. This CDR3 is 17 amino acids long. Germline V lookup: CDR1 LGHNA, CDR2 YNFKEQ. The CDR3 protein is CASSAFTQVSSGNTIYF. DNA of the CDR3: TGTGCCAGCAGCGCCTTTACCCAAGTGAGCTCTGGAAACACCATATATTTT.

The rearrangement links TRBV24-1 to TRBJ2-5; no firm D call. Germline-derived CDR1 and CDR2 are KGHDR and SFDVKD. Trimming took 1 base from V and 0 from J, leaving 8 bases between them. CDR3 length equals 15 residues. The CDR3 spells CATSDFIGYQETQYF. The DNA for the CDR3 is TGTGCCACCAGTGATTTTATCGGTTACCAAGAGACCCAGTACTTC.

This clone was recorded once. V gene TRBV5-1 combines with J gene TRBJ1-2; D gene unclear. V shed 0 bases and J shed 4 bases, with 7 bases lying between them. This CDR3 is 13 amino acids long. Germline values: CDR1 SGHRS, CDR2 YFSETQ. This CDR3 is CASSLDLLYGYTF. In DNA, the CDR3 is TGCGCCAGCAGCTTGGACCTACTCTATGGCTACACCTTC.

This chain links TRBV27 with TRBJ2-2; 10 nucleotides line up with TRBD2. Per the germline V gene, CDR1 is MNHEY and CDR2 is SMNVEV (reference sequence). CDR3 size: 17 residues. Germline trimming cut 5 bases from V and 7 bases from J; bases unmatched to any gene: 13. The CDR3 here is CASSPLASGRGIGELFF. CDR3 DNA sequence: TGTGCCAGCAGTCCCCTGGCTAGCGGGAGAGGTATCGGGGAGCTGTTTTTT.

The chain couples TRBV19 to TRBJ2-2, with a tentative D call TRBD2 (5 bases). V gave up 4 bases and J gave up 5 bases, with 14 bases separating them. The CDR3 sequence is 15 residues long. Germline V CDR1 and CDR2: LNHDA, SQIVND (reference sequence). The CDR3 spells CASSTGPTGTGELFF. As DNA, the CDR3 is TGTGCCAGTAGTACCGGACCAACGGGGACCGGGGAGCTGTTTTTT. Supplemented by reference TRBV19 and TRBJ2-2, the full variable domain reads DGGITQSPKYLFRKEGQNVTLSCEQNLNHDAMYWYRQDPGQGLRLIYYSQIVNDFQKGDIAEGYSVSREKKESFPLTVTSAQKNPTAFYLCASSTGPTGTGELFFGEGSRLTVL.

This rearrangement joins TRBV6-5 to TRBJ2-1, with 9 bases aligning to TRBD2. CDR3 length equals 13 residues. V was clipped by 10 bases and J by 2 bases; unmatched bases: 3. The germline CDR1 and CDR2 sequences are MNHEY and SVGAGI. The CDR3 loop is CAILAGPYNEQFF. The CDR3 DNA reads as TGTGCCATCCTAGCGGGACCCTACAATGAGCAGTTCTTC.

This rearrangement joins TRBV7-2 to TRBJ2-7, with 9 bases matching TRBD2. The V gene's germline CDR1 is SGHTA and CDR2 FQGNSA. There are 16 residues in the CDR3. V was pared by 1 base and J by 6 bases, with 10 bases of the junction left unmatched. The CDR3 is CASSLDGASGKVEQYV. The CDR3 DNA reads as TGTGCCAGCAGCTTAGACGGGGCTAGCGGGAAAGTCGAGCAGTACGTC.

The rearrangement joins TRBV18 to TRBJ1-5, with 8 bases fitting TRBD1. CDR3 length: 15 residues. V was clipped by 3 bases and J by 2 bases; unmatched bases: 3. Germline CDR1 reads KGHSH; CDR2 reads LQKENI. In DNA form, the CDR3 reads TGTGCCAGCTCACCCCCGGGACAGGGCAATCAGCCCCAGCATTTT. Protein: CASSPPGQGNQPQHF.

The chain has TRBV11-2 and TRBJ1-5; D possibly corresponds to TRBD1 (6 bases). Germline CDR1 reads SGHAT; CDR2 reads FQNNGV. The germline V and J ends were trimmed by 5 bases and 4 bases, with 15 bases remaining between them. The CDR3 runs to 15 residues. Here the CDR3 reads CASSPQGSGNQPQHF. CDR3 sequence (DNA): TGTGCCAGCAGCCCCCAGGGGTCAGGGAATCAGCCCCAGCATTTT.

This chain uses TRBV6-6 with TRBJ2-1; D is perhaps TRBD2 (6 bases). This CDR3 region has 14 residues. Germline assignment: CDR1 MNHNY and CDR2 SVGAGI (reference sequence). V was shortened by 6 bases and J by 6 bases, with 15 bases between the two germline ends. The CDR3 nucleotides are TGTGCCAGCAGCTACGGGACTCAGCCCAATGAGCAGTTCTTC. As protein: CASSYGTQPNEQFF.

The chain combines TRBV21-1 with TRBJ2-2; the table's D gene call, TRBD1, was not cross checked with the DNA. TRBV21-1 is given as a pseudogene. The CDR3 runs to 14 residues. The CDR3 is CASNSGVTAGELFF. In DNA form, the CDR3 reads TGTGCCAGCAATTCAGGGGTGACGGCCGGGGAGCTGTTTTTT.